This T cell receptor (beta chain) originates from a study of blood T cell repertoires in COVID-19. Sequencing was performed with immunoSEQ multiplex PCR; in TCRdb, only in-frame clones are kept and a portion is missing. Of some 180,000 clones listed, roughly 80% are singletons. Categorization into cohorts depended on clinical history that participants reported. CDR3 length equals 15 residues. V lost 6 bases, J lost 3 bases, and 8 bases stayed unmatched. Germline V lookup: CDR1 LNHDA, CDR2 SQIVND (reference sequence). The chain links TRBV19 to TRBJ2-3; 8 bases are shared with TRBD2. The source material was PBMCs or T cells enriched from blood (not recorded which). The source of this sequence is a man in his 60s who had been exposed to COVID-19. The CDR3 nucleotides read TGTGCCAGTAGAGGGTTTAGCGGGATGACAGATACGCAGTATTTT. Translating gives CASRGFSGMTDTQYF.